The entry below describes one T cell receptor (beta chain). Synthetic templates analogous to TCR were spiked into all PCRs individually. TCRdb keeps only in-frame clones here, not all; method: immunoSEQ multiplex PCR. The table includes about 81,000 clones, just under 85% detected once. This record belongs to a study of PD-L1 blockade in urothelial cancer. Study summary: The study started patients on atezolizumab in the mid-2010s, giving 1,200 mg intravenously every 3 weeks.

The time point is: pretreatment peripheral blood. Enrolled patients showed locally advanced or metastatic urothelial carcinoma. CDR1 is SGHKS and CDR2 is YYEKEE in the germline V gene (reference sequence). Trimming pared 2 bases from V and 0 bases from J, leaving 5 bases between. This CDR3 comprises 14 residues. J is TRBJ2-2 and V is TRBV5-5, with no clear D. The TCR was taken from a man aged 40-49 years with urothelial cancer. This sample comprised PBMCs, obtained around atezolizumab (anti-PD-L1) treatment. CDR3 in DNA: TGTGCCAGCAGCTTTACAGCGAACACCGGGGAGCTGTTTTTT. Protein: CASSFTANTGELFF.